The 25 T cell receptor beta chains listed next were all sequenced from one sample in a study of T cell responses to AZD1222 COVID-19 vaccine. Only in-frame clones appear in the TCRdb table, and some are missing; sequencing was by immunoSEQ multiplex PCR. The data show about 160,000 clones, roughly 90% seen once. The source was peripheral blood, collected 28 days after the second AZD1222 dose. These receptors were obtained from an adult who received the AZD1222 COVID-19 vaccine.

This chain connects TRBV2 to TRBJ2-2, with TRBD2 matching over 8 bases. The CDR3 runs 15 residues. Per germline, CDR1 SNHLY and CDR2 FYNNEI. The junction had 10 bases not matched to a gene; V was cut back by 7 bases and J by 6 bases. CDR3 coding DNA: TGTGCCAGCAATTCAGGCGGGAGGTTCGCCGGGGAGCTGTTTTTT. This gives the protein CASNSGGRFAGELFF.

On this clone itself: The junction shows a germline mismatch at one end, possibly a read error. This chain links TRBV29-1 with TRBJ1-2, with D maybe TRBD1 (5 bases). Germline CDR1 and CDR2: SQVTM and ANQGSEA. This CDR3 comprises 14 residues. This CDR3 reads CSVVGPGTKYGYTF. CDR3 DNA sequence: TGCAGCGTTGTTGGGCCCGGGACTAAGTATGGCTACACCTTC.

The rearrangement joins TRBV29-1 to TRBJ2-3; TRBD1 or TRBD2 may be the D gene (5 bases each). Germline CDR1 is SQVTM and CDR2 is ANQGSEA. With 5 bases removed from V and 0 bases from J, the gap between germline ends came to 15 bases. This CDR3 contains 15 residues. The CDR3 nucleotides are TGCAGCGTTTCACCGGGACCAGCGAGCACAGATACGCAGTATTTT. Translating gives CSVSPGPASTDTQYF.

The genes are TRBV18 and TRBJ1-3, with TRBD1 as a possible D gene (5 bases). The germline V gene encodes CDR1 KGHSH and CDR2 LQKENI. Trimming took 6 bases from V and 2 from J, leaving 14 bases between them. The CDR3 loop spans 15 amino acids. The CDR3 DNA sequence: TGTGCCAGCTCCCCGGGGACCGGACCTGGAAACACCATATATTTT. Translating gives CASSPGTGPGNTIYF.

The rearrangement uses TRBV4-1 and TRBJ1-5, with D unresolved. Per germline, CDR1 MGHRA and CDR2 YSYEKL. Trimming stripped 4 bases from V and 7 bases from J, with 17 bases between. This CDR3 spans 15 amino acids. CDR3 DNA sequence: TGCGCCAGCAGCCGATTAGACACTCCCCCCCAGCCCCAGCATTTT. Translation: CASSRLDTPPQPQHF.

The V call is TRBV11-1, the J call TRBJ1-1, with TRBD1 as a possible D gene (6 bases). The CDR3 consists of 14 residues. Germline values: CDR1 SGHAT, CDR2 FQDESV (reference sequence). Trimming pared 2 bases from V and 6 bases from J, leaving 13 bases between. The CDR3: CASSLRQATSEAFF. The CDR3 DNA follows: TGTGCCAGCAGCTTAAGACAGGCGACATCTGAAGCTTTCTTT.

This chain links TRBV3-1 (or the pseudogene TRBV3-2) with TRBJ2-1; no clear D. In germline, CDR1 is LGHDT, CDR2 YNNKEL (reference sequence). There are 17 residues in the CDR3. V shed 0 bases and J shed 0 bases, with 12 bases lying between them. The CDR3: CASSQEPRATSYNEQFF. CDR3 DNA: TGTGCCAGCAGCCAAGAGCCCCGTGCCACCTCCTACAATGAGCAGTTCTTC.

The chain uses TRBV5-1 and TRBJ1-6; TRBD1 might be the D (5 bases). Germline CDR1 SGHRS, CDR2 YFSETQ. The ends were cut back, 2 bases at V and 6 bases at J, with 12 bases in the middle. This CDR3 has 15 amino acids. This CDR3 reads CASSFGSDSNSPLHF. CDR3 DNA sequence: TGCGCCAGCAGCTTCGGTTCCGACAGTAATTCACCCCTCCACTTT.

The rearrangement uses TRBV28 and TRBJ1-6; TRBD1 matches at 10 bases. V lost 5 bases, J lost 1 base, and 8 bases stayed unmatched. This CDR3 region has 18 residues. In germline, CDR1 is MDHEN, CDR2 SYDVKM. CDR3 region: CASSAPGTGVSYNSPLHF. The CDR3 DNA reads as TGTGCCAGCAGTGCCCCGGGGACAGGGGTTTCCTATAATTCACCCCTCCACTTT.

The rearrangement uses TRBV27 and TRBJ1-2, with D unresolved. V shed 6 bases and J shed 5 bases, with 13 bases lying between them. Per germline, CDR1 MNHEY and CDR2 SMNVEV (reference sequence). There are 13 residues in the CDR3. The CDR3 loop reads CASRGSSGYGYTF. The CDR3 coding sequence is TGTGCCAGCAGGGGTTCGAGTGGGTATGGCTACACCTTC.

The rearrangement uses TRBV5-1 and TRBJ1-1; D not certain. This CDR3 comprises 14 residues. The germline V gene has CDR1 SGHRS and CDR2 YFSETQ. V lost 0 bases, J lost 6 bases, and 12 bases lay in between. The CDR3 DNA is TGCGCCAGCAGCTTGGCCGGGGATCCAGCTGAAGCTTTCTTT. It specifies CASSLAGDPAEAFF.

This clone was seen a single time. This rearrangement joins TRBV28 to TRBJ1-1; D remains ambiguous. Trimming stripped 3 bases from V and 7 bases from J, with 9 bases between. The CDR3 spans 12 residues. The V gene's germline CDR1 is MDHEN and CDR2 SYDVKM. The CDR3 nucleotides read TGTGCCAGCAGTTTCCTACAATTTGAAGCTTTCTTT. Amino acid sequence: CASSFLQFEAFF.

This clone was seen a single time. The gene calls are TRBV6-5 and TRBJ2-1; possibly TRBD1 or TRBD2 for D (5 bases each). CDR1 MNHEY and CDR2 SVGAGI come from the germline V gene. This CDR3 has 13 residues. V lost 8 bases and J lost 6, with 14 bases in between. CDR3 in DNA: TGTGCCAGCGTGGTGTCTGGGGGCAATGAGCAGTTCTTC. Protein product: CASVVSGGNEQFF.

This chain's CDR3 is CASSPDRVNGYTF. The DNA of the CDR3 is TGCGCCAGCAGCCCGGACAGGGTTAATGGCTACACCTTC. The chain has TRBV5-1 and TRBJ1-2, with 8 bases matching TRBD1. This CDR3 spans 13 amino acids. Trimming removed 4 bases from V and 6 bases from J; junction bases left unmatched: 5. Germline V lookup: CDR1 SGHRS, CDR2 YFSETQ. Together with reference TRBV5-1 and TRBJ1-2, the CDR3 gives the full variable domain: KAGVTQTPRYLIKTRGQQVTLSCSPISGHRSVSWYQQTPGQGLQFLFEYFSETQRNKGNFPGRFSGRQFSNSRSEMNVSTLELGDSALYLCASSPDRVNGYTFGSGTRLTVV.

V is TRBV5-6 and J is TRBJ2-7; D is tentatively TRBD1 or TRBD2 (6 bases each). Germline V gives CDR1 SGHDT, CDR2 YYEEEE. V dropped 4 bases and J dropped 2 bases, with 28 bases sitting between them. This CDR3 has 19 residues. The CDR3 loop is CASSVFLLRLRGGTYEQYF. The DNA of the CDR3 is TGTGCCAGCAGCGTATTTCTTTTACGACTAAGAGGGGGGACCTACGAGCAGTACTTC.

Written as DNA, the CDR3 is TGTGCCAGTAGTAACGGCGTAGACAGCTACGAGCAGTACTTC. Its protein is CASSNGVDSYEQYF. The chain links TRBV19 to TRBJ2-7, with D perhaps TRBD1 (5 bases). This CDR3 is 14 amino acids long. CDR1 and CDR2 from the germline V gene are LNHDA and SQIVND (reference sequence). V shed 4 bases and J shed 3 bases, with 13 bases lying between them.

The J gene is TRBJ1-3, the V gene TRBV6-1; D may be TRBD1 (6 bases). With 1 base removed from V and 4 bases from J, the gap between germline ends came to 17 bases. Germline V CDR1 and CDR2: MNHNS, SASEGT. This CDR3 has 17 amino acids. CDR3 nucleotides: TGTGCCAGCAGTGAAGATGGGGGGGGCGCGAGCGGAAACACCATATATTTT. It encodes CASSEDGGGASGNTIYF.

The chain couples TRBV21-1 to TRBJ1-2. TRBV21-1 is a documented pseudogene. There are 16 residues in the CDR3. The CDR3 coding sequence is TGTGCCAGCAGCAAAGGGGGGGCAGGCCATATCTATGGCTACACCTTC. Translated: CASSKGGAGHIYGYTF.

The chain joins TRBV14 to TRBJ2-3, with D hard to call. The V end lost 2 bases, the J end lost 6 bases, and 12 bases lay between the germline ends. The germline V gene has CDR1 SGHDN and CDR2 FVKESK. The CDR3 is made up of 14 amino acids. This CDR3 reads CASSQMVGLDTQYF. Written as DNA, the CDR3 is TGTGCCAGCAGCCAAATGGTGGGATTGGATACGCAGTATTTT.

The CDR3 bases are TGTGCCAGCAGTTACCGGTTGACAGGGGGACAAGAAAAACTGTTTTTT. Translating it yields CASSYRLTGGQEKLFF. This chain links TRBV6-5 with TRBJ1-4; 9 bases line up with TRBD1. Looked up from germline, CDR1 is MNHEY and CDR2 is SVGAGI. The V gene end was trimmed by 2 bases and the J gene end by 8 bases; junction bases not matched to a gene: 9. This CDR3 comprises 16 residues.

The J gene is TRBJ2-2, the V gene TRBV24-1; the D gene is possibly TRBD2 (7 bases). CDR1 is KGHDR and CDR2 is SFDVKD in the germline V gene. The V end lost 0 bases, the J end lost 6 bases, and 13 bases lay between the germline ends. This CDR3 contains 16 residues. CDR3 bases: TGTGCCACCAGTGATTTGCAGGGAGGGGGAGCCGGGGAGCTGTTTTTT. Its translation: CATSDLQGGGAGELFF.

This rearrangement joins TRBV11-2 to TRBJ2-7; TRBD2 might be the D (5 bases). CDR1 SGHAT and CDR2 FQNNGV come from the germline V gene. The CDR3 extends over 16 amino acids. With 1 base removed from V and 0 bases from J, the gap between germline ends came to 13 bases. In DNA form, the CDR3 reads TGTGCCAGCAGCTTAGTCGGAGGACGGAGCTCCTACGAGCAGTACTTC. This codes for CASSLVGGRSSYEQYF.

This clone showed up just a few times. The J gene is TRBJ2-4, the V gene TRBV5-4; 10 bases match TRBD1. CDR3 length: 18 amino acids. Germline values: CDR1 SGHNT, CDR2 YYREEE (reference sequence). V shed 4 bases, J shed 5 bases, and the junction held 15 bases outside the gene matches. The CDR3 is CASSLKRSRDRGQNIQYF. The CDR3 DNA reads as TGTGCCAGCAGCCTCAAACGTAGCCGGGACAGGGGACAAAACATTCAGTACTTC.

This sequence joins TRBV7-8 and TRBJ2-1; 13 nucleotides match TRBD2. Germline V gene lookup returns CDR1 SGHVS and CDR2 FQNEAQ. The CDR3 has 14 amino acids. The V and J ends lost 4 bases and 7 bases, in that order; junction bases with no gene match: 1. DNA of the CDR3: TGTGCCAGCAGCTGGGGACTAGCGGGGAATGAGCAGTTCTTC. Its translation: CASSWGLAGNEQFF.

The rearrangement joins TRBV6-2 or TRBV6-3 to TRBJ2-3; 9 bases are shared with TRBD2. Trimming at V came to 2 bases and at J to 4 bases, leaving 10 bases not matched to a gene. The CDR3 length is 17 residues. Looked up from germline, CDR1 is MNHEY and CDR2 is SVGEGT. The CDR3 is CASSYRPSGKGADTQYF. For the CDR3, the DNA is TGTGCCAGCAGTTACCGGCCTAGCGGGAAGGGCGCAGATACGCAGTATTTT.